This TCR beta chain was recorded in a study of shared clonotypes between healthy human individuals. Study outcomes and limitations: Non-shared clonotypes were found to have lower generation probabilities than the clonotypes that were shared by all four of the sorted-subset donors. At large depth, rarefaction still showed sorted-subset sequencing to be incomplete.

Trimming stripped 8 bases from V and 4 bases from J, with 11 bases between. The germline gives CDR1 MNHEY, CDR2 SMNVEV (reference sequence). The CDR3 runs to 12 residues. In the naive CD8 group, cells lacked CD45RO and were positively selected for CCR7, so terminally differentiated effector memory CD45RA+ cells were left out. Sequencing used immunoSEQ multiplex PCR; TCRdb keeps in-frame clones, though not all of them. The sample lists about 550,000 clones; roughly 95% were seen once. Of note for this clone: Antigen specificity is unknown.

The TCR comes from a woman in her twenties or thirties in good health. The J gene is TRBJ1-1, the V gene TRBV27; D is unclear. The sequenced sample was naive CD8+ T cells sorted from blood. The CDR3 loop is CASAELGTEAFF. The CDR3 DNA is TGTGCCAGCGCCGAACTGGGCACTGAAGCTTTCTTT.